The clone carrying this T cell receptor beta chain has at least ten counts. These data originate in a study of T cells after yellow fever vaccination. Study at large: Any fraction with a low cell number was prepared using SMART-Seq v4 Ultra Low Input.

A single record per CDR3 protein comes from TCRdb applying MiXCR to the 5' RACE reads. Of roughly 120,000 distinct CDR3 sequences in the sample, around 8.6% were seen once. Germline CDR1 reads SEHNR; CDR2 reads FQNEAQ (reference sequence). The V gene end was trimmed by 6 bases and the J gene end by 1 base; junction bases not matched to a gene: 7. This CDR3 contains 16 residues. This specimen was CD8+ T cells sorted from PBMCs, taken 45 days after the yellow fever booster vaccination. The receptor comes from a young man who received the YFV17D yellow fever vaccine. V gene TRBV7-9 combines with J gene TRBJ2-5, with TRBD1 matching 11 bases. CDR3 in DNA: TGTGCCAGCAGATCGGGACAGGGGGAGGTCCAAGAGACCCAGTACTTC. It encodes CASRSGQGEVQETQYF.